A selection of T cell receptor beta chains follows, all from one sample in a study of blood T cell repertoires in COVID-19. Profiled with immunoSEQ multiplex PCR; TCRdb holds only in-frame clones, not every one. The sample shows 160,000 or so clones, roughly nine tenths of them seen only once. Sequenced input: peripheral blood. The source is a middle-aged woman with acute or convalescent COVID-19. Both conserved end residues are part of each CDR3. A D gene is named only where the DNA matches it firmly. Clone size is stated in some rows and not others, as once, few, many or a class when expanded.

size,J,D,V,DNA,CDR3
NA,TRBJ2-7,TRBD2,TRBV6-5,TGTGCCAGCAGTTATAGCGGGTTTGAGCAGTACTTC,CASSYSGFEQYF
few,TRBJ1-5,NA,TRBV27,TGTGCCAGCAGTTTTATGTACTCGGGCAATCAGCCCCAGCATTTT,CASSFMYSGNQPQHF
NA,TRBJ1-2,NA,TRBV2,TGTGCCACCATACCCGACAGAAACTATGGCTACACCTTC,CATIPDRNYGYTF
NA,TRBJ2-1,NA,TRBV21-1,TGTGCCAGCAGCTATCTGACAGGGGGTCTGTTCGATGAGCAGTTCTTC,CASSYLTGGLFDEQFF
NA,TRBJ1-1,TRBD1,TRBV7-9,TGTGCCAGCAGCTCATCGACAGGGGTCACTGAAGCTTTCTTT,CASSSSTGVTEAFF
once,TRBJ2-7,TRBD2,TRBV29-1,TGCAGCGTTGTCTCGCTAGCGGGAGATACGACGCTCTACGAGCAGTACTTC,CSVVSLAGDTTLYEQYF
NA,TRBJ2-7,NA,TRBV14,TGTGCCAGCAGCCCCGGGACATACTCCTACGAGCAGTACTTC,CASSPGTYSYEQYF
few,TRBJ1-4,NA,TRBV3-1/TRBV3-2,TGTGCCAGCAGCCCCCGCGGGGGAGAGCATGAAAAACTGTTTTTT,CASSPRGGEHEKLFF
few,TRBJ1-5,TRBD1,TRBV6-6,TGTGCCAGCAGTTCCGCGGGGACAGGGGGGAATCAGCCCCAGCATTTT,CASSSAGTGGNQPQHF
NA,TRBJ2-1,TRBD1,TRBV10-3,TGTGCCATCAGTGAAATTGGACAGGGAACCTACAATGAGCAGTTCTTC,CAISEIGQGTYNEQFF
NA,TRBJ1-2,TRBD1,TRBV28,TGTGCCAGCAGTCTAACAGGGGTTCGGGACTATGGCTACACCTTC,CASSLTGVRDYGYTF
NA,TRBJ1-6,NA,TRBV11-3,TGTGCCAGCAGCTTATCGCAGGGAAATTCACCCCTCCACTTT,CASSLSQGNSPLHF
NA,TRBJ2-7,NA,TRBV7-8,TGTGCCAGCAGCTTAGGAACGGGGGCCTACGAGCAGTACTTC,CASSLGTGAYEQYF
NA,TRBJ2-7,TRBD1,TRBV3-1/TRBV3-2,TGTGCCAGCAGCCAAGGACAGGGCTTCCCTTACGAGCAGTACTTC,CASSQGQGFPYEQYF
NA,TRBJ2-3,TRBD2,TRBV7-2,TGTGCCAGCAGCCTCACCAGCGGGGACACAGATACGCAGTATTTT,CASSLTSGDTDTQYF
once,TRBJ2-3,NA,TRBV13,TGTGCCAGCAGCCGGGGGAGCACAGATACGCAGTATTTT,CASSRGSTDTQYF
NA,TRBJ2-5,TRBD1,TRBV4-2,TGTGCCAGCAGCCCCGGGACAGGGCCCGAGACCCAGTACTTC,CASSPGTGPETQYF
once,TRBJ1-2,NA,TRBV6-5,TGTGCCAGCAACCGAGCCCCGAGGGCCGGCTACACCTTC,CASNRAPRAGYTF
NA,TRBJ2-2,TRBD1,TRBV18,TGTGCCAGCTCTTACGACAGGGGGCTTACCGGGGAGCTGTTTTTT,CASSYDRGLTGELFF
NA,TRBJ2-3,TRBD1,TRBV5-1,TGCGCCAGCACCCAGGGGGCCCCTACAGATACGCAGTATTTT,CASTQGAPTDTQYF
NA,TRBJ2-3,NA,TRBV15,TGTGCCACCAGTAACCCCGGCGGGGGCCCCACAGATACGCAGTATTTT,CATSNPGGGPTDTQYF
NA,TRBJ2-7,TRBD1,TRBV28,TGTGCCAGCAGTTTAGGGACAGGGTCCTACGAGCAGTACTTC,CASSLGTGSYEQYF
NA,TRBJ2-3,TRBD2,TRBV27,TGTGCCAGCAGTTTAAGAGGACTAGCGGGGGGGCTCACAGATACGCAGTATTTT,CASSLRGLAGGLTDTQYF
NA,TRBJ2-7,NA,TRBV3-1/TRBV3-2,TGTGCCAGCAGCCAAGCCAGGGAAATCCACGAGCAGTACTTC,CASSQAREIHEQYF
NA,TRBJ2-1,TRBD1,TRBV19,TGTGCCAGTAGTATAGATCACAGGGGTGAGCAGTTCTTC,CASSIDHRGEQFF
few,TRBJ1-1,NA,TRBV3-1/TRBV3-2,TGTGCCAGCAGCCAAGAGAGGTTCGGGACAACGACTGAAGCTTTCTTT,CASSQERFGTTTEAFF
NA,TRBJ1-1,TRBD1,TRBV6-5,TGTGCCAGCAGTTACTCGACAGGGCCCACTGAAGCTTTCTTT,CASSYSTGPTEAFF
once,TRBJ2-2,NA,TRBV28,TGTGCCAGCAGGGCAGGCATTAACACCGGGGAGCTGTTTTTT,CASRAGINTGELFF
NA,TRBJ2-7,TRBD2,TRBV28,TGTGCCAGCTCCGGACTAGCGGGAATCCTCTACGAGCAGTACTTC,CASSGLAGILYEQYF
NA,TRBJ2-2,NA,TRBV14,TGTGCCAGCAGGAGGACAGCAAACACCGGGGAGCTGTTTTTT,CASRRTANTGELFF
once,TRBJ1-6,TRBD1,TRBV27,TGTGCCAGCAGTTCCAACAGGGGTCGGGGCTCACCCCTCCACTTT,CASSSNRGRGSPLHF
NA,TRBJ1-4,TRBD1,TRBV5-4,TGTGCCAGCAGCTCGACTAGGACAGGGCAAAAACTGTTTTTT,CASSSTRTGQKLFF
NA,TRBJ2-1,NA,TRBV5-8,TGTGCCAGCAGCCACGATAGGAGCTCCTACAATGAGCAGTTCTTC,CASSHDRSSYNEQFF
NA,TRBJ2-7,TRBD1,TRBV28,TGTGCCAGCAGTTTACTAACTGGGACAGCAGCCTACGAGCAGTACTTC,CASSLLTGTAAYEQYF
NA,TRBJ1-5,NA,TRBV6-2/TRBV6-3,TGTGCCAGCAGTTTCGACAGAGCTCAGCCCCAGCATTTT,CASSFDRAQPQHF
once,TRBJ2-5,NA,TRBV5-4,TGTGCCAGCAGCACAGGCGGGACCCAAGAGACCCAGTACTTC,CASSTGGTQETQYF
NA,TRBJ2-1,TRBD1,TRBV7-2,TGTGCCAGCAGCTTAGCGACAGGGGGCGCCTACAATGAGCAGTTCTTC,CASSLATGGAYNEQFF
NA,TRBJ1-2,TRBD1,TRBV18,TGTGCCAGCTCACCAGGAGGGGGCTGGGGCTACACCTTC,CASSPGGGWGYTF
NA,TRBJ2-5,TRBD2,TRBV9,TGTGCCAGCAGCGTCGTAGCGGGGGGGTTTGGAGAGACCCAGTACTTC,CASSVVAGGFGETQYF
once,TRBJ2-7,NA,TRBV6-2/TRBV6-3,TGTGCCAGCAGTTACTCGGACAAAAGAGAGCAGTACTTC,CASSYSDKREQYF
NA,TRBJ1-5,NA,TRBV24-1,TGTGCCACCAGTGATTCCTTTACAGGTGAAGGCAATCAGCCCCAGCATTTT,CATSDSFTGEGNQPQHF
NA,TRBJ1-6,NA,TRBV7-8,TGTGCCAGCAGCTTTAACAATAATTCACCCCTCCACTTT,CASSFNNNSPLHF
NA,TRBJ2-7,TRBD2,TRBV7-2,TGTGCCAGCAGCTTAGAGGCGCTGGCGGGAGACAATTACGAGCAGTACTTC,CASSLEALAGDNYEQYF
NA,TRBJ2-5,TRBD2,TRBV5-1,TGCGCCAGCAGAGAATTTGTTAGCGGGGGGGCCGGGGAGACCCAGTACTTC,CASREFVSGGAGETQYF
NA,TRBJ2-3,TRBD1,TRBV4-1,TGCGCCAGCAGCCAAGATAAGGTGGGGACAGGGTATACAGATACGCAGTATTTT,CASSQDKVGTGYTDTQYF
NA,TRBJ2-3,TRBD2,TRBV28,TGTGCCAGCAGTGGGGCTAGCGGGAAATTAGATACGCAGTATTTT,CASSGASGKLDTQYF
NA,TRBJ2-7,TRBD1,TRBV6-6,TGTGCCAGCAGTTACTTGACAGGGACCCCTTCCGAGCAGTACTTC,CASSYLTGTPSEQYF